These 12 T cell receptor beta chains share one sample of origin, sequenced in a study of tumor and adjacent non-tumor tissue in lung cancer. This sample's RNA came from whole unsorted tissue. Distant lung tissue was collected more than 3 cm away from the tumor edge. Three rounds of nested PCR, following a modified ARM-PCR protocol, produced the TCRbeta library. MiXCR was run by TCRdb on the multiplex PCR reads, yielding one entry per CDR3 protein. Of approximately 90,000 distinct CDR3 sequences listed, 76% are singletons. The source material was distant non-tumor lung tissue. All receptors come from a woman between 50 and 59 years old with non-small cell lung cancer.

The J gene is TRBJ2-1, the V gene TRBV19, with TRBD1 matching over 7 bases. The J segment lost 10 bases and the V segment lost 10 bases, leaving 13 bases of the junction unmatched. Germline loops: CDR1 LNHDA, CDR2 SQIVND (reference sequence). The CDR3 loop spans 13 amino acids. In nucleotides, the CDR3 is TGTGCCACCAAGGAGTGGGTGGACAGGGAGCAGTTCTTC. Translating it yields CATKEWVDREQFF. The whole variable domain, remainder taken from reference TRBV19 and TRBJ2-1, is DGGITQSPKYLFRKEGQNVTLSCEQNLNHDAMYWYRQDPGQGLRLIYYSQIVNDFQKGDIAEGYSVSREKKESFPLTVTSAQKNPTAFYLCATKEWVDREQFFGPGTRLTVL.

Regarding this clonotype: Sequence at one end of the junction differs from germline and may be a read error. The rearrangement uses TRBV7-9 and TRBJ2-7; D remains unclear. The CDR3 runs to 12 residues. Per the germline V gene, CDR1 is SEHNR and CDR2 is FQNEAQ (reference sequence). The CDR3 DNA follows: TGTACCAGCAGCTCCGCACCCTACGTGCAGTATTTC. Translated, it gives CTSSSAPYVQYF.

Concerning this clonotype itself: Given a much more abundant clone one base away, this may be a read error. As DNA, the CDR3 is TGCGGTGCTCTAGTCCCAGGTGGAGAGACCCAGTACTTC. The encoded protein is CGALVPGGETQYF. V gene TRBV20-1 combines with J gene TRBJ2-5; D call uncertain. Germline loops: CDR1 DFQATT, CDR2 SNEGSKA (reference sequence). The CDR3 is 13 amino acids.

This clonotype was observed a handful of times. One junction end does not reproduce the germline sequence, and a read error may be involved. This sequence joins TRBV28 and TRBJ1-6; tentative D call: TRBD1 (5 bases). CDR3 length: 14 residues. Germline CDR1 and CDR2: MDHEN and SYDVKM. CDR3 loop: CASSFFGGRSLLHF. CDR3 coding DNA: TGTGCCAGCAGTTTCTTCGGGGGAAGATCACTCCTCCACTTT.

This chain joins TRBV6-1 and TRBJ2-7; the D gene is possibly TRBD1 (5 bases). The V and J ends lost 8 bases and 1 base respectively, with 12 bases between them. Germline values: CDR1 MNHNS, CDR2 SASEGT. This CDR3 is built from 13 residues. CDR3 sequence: CASLTASSYEQYF. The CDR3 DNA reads TGTGCCAGCTTGACAGCGAGTTCCTACGAGCAGTACTTC.

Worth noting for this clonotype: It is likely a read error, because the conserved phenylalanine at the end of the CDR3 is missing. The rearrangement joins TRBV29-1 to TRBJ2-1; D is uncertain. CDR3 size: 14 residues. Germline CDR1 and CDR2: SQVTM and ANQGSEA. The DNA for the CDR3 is TGCAGTGTTGACCGGGTAGGTACCTACAATGAGCAGTTCTTG. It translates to CSVDRVGTYNEQFL.

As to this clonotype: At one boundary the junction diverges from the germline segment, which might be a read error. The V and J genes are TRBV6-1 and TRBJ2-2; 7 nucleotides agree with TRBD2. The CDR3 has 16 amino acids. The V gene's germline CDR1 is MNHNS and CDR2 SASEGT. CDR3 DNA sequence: TGTGCCAGCAGTTCCGGGACTACTGTTAACACCGGGGAGCCGTTTTTT. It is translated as CASSSGTTVNTGEPFF.

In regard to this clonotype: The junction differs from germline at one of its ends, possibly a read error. The CDR3 region has the DNA TGTCCCAGCAGCTTAGGACCCCCAGGGAACCATACGCAGTACTTT. It is translated as CPSSLGPPGNHTQYF. The chain couples TRBV11-2 to TRBJ2-3, with D possibly matching TRBD1 (5 bases). CDR1 and CDR2 from the germline V gene are SGHAT and FQNNGV. The CDR3 is 15 residues long.

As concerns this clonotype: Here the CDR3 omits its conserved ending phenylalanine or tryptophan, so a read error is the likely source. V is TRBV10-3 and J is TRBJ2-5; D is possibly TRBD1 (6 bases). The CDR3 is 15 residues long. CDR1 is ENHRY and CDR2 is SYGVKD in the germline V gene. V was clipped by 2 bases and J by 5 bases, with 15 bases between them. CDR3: CAISEGQRVRETQYL. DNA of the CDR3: TGTGCCATCAGTGAGGGACAGAGGGTAAGGGAGACCCAGTACTTA.

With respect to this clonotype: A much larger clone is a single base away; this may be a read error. Written as DNA, the CDR3 is TGTGCCAGCAGTTTTCGGCGGAATGAGCAGTTCTTC. It codes for CASSFRRNEQFF. The V call is TRBV12-3 or TRBV12-4, the J call TRBJ2-1, with D uncertain. The ends were cut back, 3 bases at V and 7 bases at J, with 7 bases in the middle. The CDR3 covers 12 residues.

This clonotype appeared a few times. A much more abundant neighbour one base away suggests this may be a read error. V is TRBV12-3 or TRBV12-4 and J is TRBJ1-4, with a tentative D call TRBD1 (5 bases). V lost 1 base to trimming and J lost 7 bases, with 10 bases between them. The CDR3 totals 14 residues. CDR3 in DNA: TGTGCCAGCAGTTTAGAAGCAGGGATTGAAAAACTGTTTTTT. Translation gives CASSLEAGIEKLFF.

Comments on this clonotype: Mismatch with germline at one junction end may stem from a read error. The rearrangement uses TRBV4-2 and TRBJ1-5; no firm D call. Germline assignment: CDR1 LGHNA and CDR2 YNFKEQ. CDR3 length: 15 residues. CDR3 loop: CACSQDLASNQLQHF. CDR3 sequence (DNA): TGTGCCTGCAGCCAAGACCTCGCTAGCAATCAGCTCCAGCATTTT.